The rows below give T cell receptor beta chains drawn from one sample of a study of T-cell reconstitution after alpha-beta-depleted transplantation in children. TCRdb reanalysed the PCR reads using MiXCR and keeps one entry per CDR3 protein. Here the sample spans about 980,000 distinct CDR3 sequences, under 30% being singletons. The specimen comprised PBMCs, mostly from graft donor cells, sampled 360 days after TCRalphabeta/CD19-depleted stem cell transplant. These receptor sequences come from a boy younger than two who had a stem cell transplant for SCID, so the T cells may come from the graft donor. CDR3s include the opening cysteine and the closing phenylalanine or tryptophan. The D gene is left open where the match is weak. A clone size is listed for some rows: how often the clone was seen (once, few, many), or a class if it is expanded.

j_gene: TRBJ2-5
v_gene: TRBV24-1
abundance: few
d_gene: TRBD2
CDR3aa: CATSDLQAGGTQYF
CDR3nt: TGTGCCACCAGTGATTTGCAGGCGGGGGGCACCCAGTACTTC

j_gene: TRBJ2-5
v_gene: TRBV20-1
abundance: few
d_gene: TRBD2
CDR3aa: CSARDRRGAETQYF
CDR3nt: TGCAGTGCTAGAGATCGGCGGGGGGCCGAGACCCAGTACTTC

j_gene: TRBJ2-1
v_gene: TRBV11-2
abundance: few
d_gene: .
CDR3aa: CASSGPSASYNEQFF
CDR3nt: TGTGCCAGCTCCGGGCCCTCCGCTTCCTACAATGAGCAGTTCTTC

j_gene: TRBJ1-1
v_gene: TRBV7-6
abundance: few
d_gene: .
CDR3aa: CASSLISRRKGEDTEAFF
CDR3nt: TGTGCCAGCAGCCTCATAAGCCGGAGAAAAGGGGAGGACACTGAAGCTTTCTTT

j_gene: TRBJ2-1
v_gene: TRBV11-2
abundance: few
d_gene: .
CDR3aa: CASSEGGARYNEQFF
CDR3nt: TGTGCCAGCAGCGAAGGGGGGGCCAGGTACAATGAGCAGTTCTTC

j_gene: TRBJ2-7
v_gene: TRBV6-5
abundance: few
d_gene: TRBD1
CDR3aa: CASSYSPGQGAPEQYF
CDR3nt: TGTGCCAGCAGTTACTCACCGGGACAGGGGGCGCCCGAGCAGTACTTC

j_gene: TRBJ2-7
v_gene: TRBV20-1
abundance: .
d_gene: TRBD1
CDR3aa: CSASQGTGTYEQYF
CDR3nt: TGCAGTGCTAGTCAAGGGACAGGGACCTACGAGCAGTACTTC

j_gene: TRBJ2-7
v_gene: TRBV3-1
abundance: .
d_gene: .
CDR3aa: CASSQGSASSYEQYF
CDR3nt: TGTGCCAGCAGCCAAGGAAGCGCTTCCTCCTACGAGCAGTACTTC

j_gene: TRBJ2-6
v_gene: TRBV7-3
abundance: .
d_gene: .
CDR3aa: CASRVRSGANVLTF
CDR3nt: TGTGCCAGCAGGGTTCGGTCTGGGGCCAACGTCCTGACTTTC

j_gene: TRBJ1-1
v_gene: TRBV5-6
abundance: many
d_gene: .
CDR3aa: CASSLGGTTEAFF
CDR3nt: TGTGCCAGCAGCTTGGGGGGTACCACTGAAGCTTTCTTT

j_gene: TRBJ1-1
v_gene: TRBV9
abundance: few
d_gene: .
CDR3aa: CASSVGTGLTEAFF
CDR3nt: TGTGCCAGCAGCGTTGGAACAGGGCTCACTGAAGCTTTCTTT

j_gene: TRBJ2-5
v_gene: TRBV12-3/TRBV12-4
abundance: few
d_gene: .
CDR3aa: CASSLLSILQETQYF
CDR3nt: TGTGCCAGCAGTTTACTATCGATACTCCAAGAGACCCAGTACTTC

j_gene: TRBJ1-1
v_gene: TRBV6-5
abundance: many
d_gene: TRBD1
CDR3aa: CASSLEPGQGRTEAFF
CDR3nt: TGTGCCAGCAGTCTTGAACCGGGACAGGGAAGAACTGAAGCTTTCTTT

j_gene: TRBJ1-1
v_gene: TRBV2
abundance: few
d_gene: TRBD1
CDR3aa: CASTLGTGMNTEAFF
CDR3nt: TGTGCCAGCACCCTGGGGACAGGGATGAACACTGAAGCTTTCTTT

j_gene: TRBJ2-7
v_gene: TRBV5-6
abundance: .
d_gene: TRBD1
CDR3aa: CASSPTGDLYEQYF
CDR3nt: TGTGCCAGCAGCCCGACAGGGGATCTCTACGAGCAGTACTTC

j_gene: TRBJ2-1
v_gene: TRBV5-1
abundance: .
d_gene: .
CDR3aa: CASSLAARVGEQFF
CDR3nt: TGCGCCAGCAGCTTGGCTGCTAGAGTGGGAGAGCAGTTCTTC

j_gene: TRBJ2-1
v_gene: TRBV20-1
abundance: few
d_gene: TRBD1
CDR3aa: CSADGTGDDEQFF
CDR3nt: TGCAGTGCTGACGGGACAGGGGATGATGAGCAGTTCTTC